This is a list of T cell receptor beta chains from one sample in a study of T cell responses to AZD1222 COVID-19 vaccine. Only in-frame clones appear in the TCRdb table, and some are missing; sequencing was by immunoSEQ multiplex PCR. Of about 140,000 clones in the sample, 88% were seen once. Sequencing was performed on peripheral blood, taken 28 days after the second AZD1222 dose. Receptor source: an adult who received the AZD1222 COVID-19 vaccine. The CDR3 runs from the conserved cysteine through the conserved F or W. The order of the fields is J gene, clone size, D gene, V gene, CDR3 protein, CDR3 DNA. D genes are given only for firm matches. For some rows the clone size is stated as once, few or many, or as a class when expanded; others skip it.

>TRBJ2-3|.|.|TRBV14
CASSQRSAQGGTDTQYF
TGTGCCAGCAGCCAAAGGTCGGCGCAAGGGGGCACAGATACGCAGTATTTT
>TRBJ2-5|.|.|TRBV5-3
CARSLAIHPRGQETQYF
TGTGCCAGAAGCTTGGCCATACACCCCCGGGGTCAAGAGACCCAGTACTTC
>TRBJ2-2|.|.|TRBV3-1/TRBV3-2
CASSQEGGWGTGELFF
TGTGCCAGCAGCCAAGAAGGGGGTTGGGGCACCGGGGAGCTGTTTTTT
>TRBJ2-7|once|TRBD1|TRBV19
CASSIRTGMDEQYF
TGTGCCAGTAGTATAAGGACAGGGATGGACGAGCAGTACTTC
>TRBJ1-5|.|.|TRBV28
CASSLGHQPQHF
TGTGCCAGCAGTTTAGGGCATCAGCCCCAGCATTTT
>TRBJ2-2|.|.|TRBV10-3
CASQGFNTGELFF
TGTGCATCACAGGGTTTCAACACCGGGGAGCTGTTTTTT
>TRBJ1-3|once|TRBD1|TRBV6-1
CASSEAQYRTGRGNTIYF
TGTGCCAGCAGTGAAGCACAATACCGGACAGGGAGGGGAAACACCATATATTTT
>TRBJ2-7|.|.|TRBV6-5
CASGSADRSSYEQYF
TGTGCCAGCGGCAGTGCAGACAGGAGCTCCTACGAGCAGTACTTC
>TRBJ2-7|.|.|TRBV24-1
CATSDPNSDEQYF
TGTGCCACCAGTGATCCCAACAGTGACGAGCAGTACTTC
>TRBJ2-7|.|.|TRBV5-1
CASSQDRRSSEQYF
TGCGCCAGCAGCCAAGACAGGAGGTCCTCCGAGCAGTACTTC
>TRBJ1-2|.|.|TRBV6-2/TRBV6-3
CASSPNYAFNYGYTF
TGTGCCAGCAGCCCGAACTACGCCTTTAACTATGGCTACACCTTC
>TRBJ1-4|.|.|TRBV5-1
CASSHLPGGDEKLFF
TGCGCCAGCAGCCACCTACCGGGGGGCGATGAAAAACTGTTTTTT
>TRBJ1-2|.|TRBD1|TRBV7-2
CASSQNRGDGYTF
TGTGCCAGCAGCCAAAACAGGGGGGATGGCTACACCTTC
>TRBJ2-1|.|.|TRBV9
CASTASAVYSYNEQFF
TGTGCCAGCACCGCGTCAGCAGTCTACTCCTACAATGAGCAGTTCTTC
>TRBJ2-3|.|TRBD1|TRBV6-5
CASRKRDRDTDTQYF
TGTGCCAGCAGAAAAAGGGACAGGGATACAGATACGCAGTATTTT
>TRBJ1-3|.|.|TRBV5-1
CASRAGDSGNTIYF
TGCGCCAGCAGGGCGGGGGACTCTGGAAACACCATATATTTT
>TRBJ2-1|once|.|TRBV28
CASSTLGGGRFF
TGTGCCAGCAGTACTCTCGGTGGGGGTAGGTTCTTC
>TRBJ2-3|.|.|TRBV5-1
CASSLAGRQSTDTQYF
TGCGCCAGCAGCTTGGCGGGGAGACAATCCACAGATACGCAGTATTTT
>TRBJ1-1|.|.|TRBV28
CASSFDEGGTEAFF
TGTGCCAGCAGTTTTGATGAGGGCGGCACTGAAGCTTTCTTT
>TRBJ1-2|.|TRBD1|TRBV6-5
CASGGREGARSYTF
TGTGCCAGCGGGGGGAGGGAGGGGGCGCGTAGCTACACCTTC
>TRBJ1-2|.|TRBD1|TRBV28
CASSPGQGVYGYTF
TGTGCCAGCAGTCCCGGACAGGGAGTCTATGGCTACACCTTC
>TRBJ2-7|.|.|TRBV6-4
CASSMELNSYEQYF
TGTGCCAGCAGTATGGAACTAAACTCCTACGAGCAGTACTTC
>TRBJ1-6|.|.|TRBV11-2
CASSFQYSPLHF
TGTGCCAGCAGCTTCCAGTATTCACCCCTCCACTTT
>TRBJ1-1|.|.|TRBV18
CASSPGRLAEAEAFF
TGTGCCAGCTCACCTGGCCGCCTGGCAGAGGCTGAAGCTTTCTTT
>TRBJ1-1|.|.|TRBV19
CASSPLRGRGDTEAFF
TGTGCCAGTAGTCCCCTCAGGGGCCGTGGGGACACTGAAGCTTTCTTT
>TRBJ2-1|.|.|TRBV10-1
CASSESGGFIYNEQFF
TGCGCCAGCAGTGAGTCGGGGGGATTTATCTACAATGAGCAGTTCTTC
>TRBJ2-2|.|TRBD1|TRBV11-3
CASSVSQGANTGELFF
TGTGCCAGCAGCGTCTCACAGGGGGCGAACACCGGGGAGCTGTTTTTT
>TRBJ2-2|.|.|TRBV5-1
CASRPGEGATTGELFF
TGCGCCAGCAGGCCCGGGGAGGGGGCGACCACCGGGGAGCTGTTTTTT
>TRBJ1-5|.|.|TRBV7-2
CASSQRGGFNQPQHF
TGTGCCAGCAGCCAAAGGGGCGGGTTTAATCAGCCCCAGCATTTT
>TRBJ2-7|.|.|TRBV9
CASSVEQLPYEQYF
TGTGCCAGCAGCGTAGAACAGCTCCCATACGAGCAGTACTTC
>TRBJ1-4|.|.|TRBV27
CASSFYGTPEKLFF
TGTGCCAGCAGTTTTTATGGGACACCTGAAAAACTGTTTTTT
>TRBJ1-3|.|.|TRBV4-2
CASSPGGGPAGNTIYF
TGTGCCAGCAGCCCCGGGGGAGGGCCTGCTGGAAACACCATATATTTT
>TRBJ1-2|.|.|TRBV7-2
CASSITTGGGYTF
TGTGCCAGCAGCATAACAACAGGAGGGGGCTACACCTTC
>TRBJ1-1|.|.|TRBV7-3
CASSSSPGYGAFF
TGTGCCAGCAGCTCCTCCCCCGGATATGGAGCTTTCTTT
>TRBJ1-1|once|.|TRBV5-1
CASSGGQLNTEAFF
TGCGCCAGCAGCGGCGGACAGTTGAACACTGAAGCTTTCTTT
>TRBJ2-2|.|TRBD1|TRBV24-1
CATSETGQSTGELFF
TGTGCCACCAGTGAGACGGGACAGAGCACCGGGGAGCTGTTTTTT
>TRBJ2-2|.|.|TRBV19
CASSTQGRNTGELFF
TGTGCCAGTAGTACCCAGGGGAGGAACACCGGGGAGCTGTTTTTT
>TRBJ1-2|.|.|TRBV9
CASSVVGGGYYGYTF
TGTGCCAGCAGCGTAGTAGGAGGCGGATACTATGGCTACACCTTC
>TRBJ2-3|.|.|TRBV10-3
CAISGPELGTDTQYF
TGTGCCATCAGTGGTCCCGAATTGGGCACAGATACGCAGTATTTT
>TRBJ1-5|few|TRBD1|TRBV6-4
CASSEPGQGAVEGRQPQHF
TGTGCCAGCAGTGAACCGGGACAGGGGGCTGTGGAAGGTAGGCAGCCCCAGCATTTT
>TRBJ1-1|once|TRBD1|TRBV27
CASGFGSGDRVNTEAFF
TGTGCCAGCGGTTTTGGTTCCGGGGACAGGGTTAACACTGAAGCTTTCTTT
>TRBJ2-3|.|.|TRBV28
CASVDLGGPTQYF
TGTGCCAGCGTGGACTTGGGGGGACCTACGCAGTATTTT
>TRBJ1-3|.|TRBD1|TRBV5-1
CASSTTPGQGGNTIYF
TGCGCCAGCAGCACAACCCCGGGACAGGGAGGAAACACCATATATTTT
>TRBJ2-1|.|TRBD1|TRBV6-2/TRBV6-3
CASSYPRTGGAQQFF
TGTGCCAGCAGTTACCCGCGGACAGGGGGAGCCCAGCAGTTCTTC
>TRBJ2-1|.|.|TRBV24-1
CATSMGGPYNEQFF
TGTGCCACCAGTATGGGGGGTCCCTACAATGAGCAGTTCTTC
>TRBJ2-7|.|TRBD1|TRBV10-3
CAIGDSNSYEQYF
TGTGCCATCGGGGACAGCAACTCCTACGAGCAGTACTTC
>TRBJ2-7|.|.|TRBV6-1
CASSEGPSSYEQYF
TGTGCCAGCAGTGAAGGACCAAGCTCCTACGAGCAGTACTTC
>TRBJ1-1|.|.|TRBV7-2
CASSLFQGNTEAFF
TGTGCCAGCAGCTTATTTCAGGGGAACACTGAAGCTTTCTTT
>TRBJ1-1|.|.|TRBV5-4
CASHKGREDTEAFF
TGTGCCAGCCATAAGGGCAGGGAGGACACTGAAGCTTTCTTT
>TRBJ1-1|.|.|TRBV6-5
CAGGDLTLGYTEAFF
TGTGCCGGGGGCGATCTGACGCTGGGGTACACTGAAGCTTTCTTT
>TRBJ1-3|.|.|TRBV14
CASSQESIGNTIYF
TGTGCCAGCAGCCAAGAAAGCATAGGAAACACCATATATTTT
>TRBJ1-4|.|.|TRBV6-1
CASSESVGAYEKLFF
TGTGCCAGCAGTGAATCCGTTGGGGCTTATGAAAAACTGTTTTTT
>TRBJ1-3|.|.|TRBV5-1
CASSSGSGGNTIYF
TGCGCCAGCAGCTCGGGGTCGGGTGGAAACACCATATATTTT
>TRBJ1-3|.|.|TRBV6-1
CASSEAQVRNTIYF
TGTGCCAGCAGTGAAGCGCAGGTTCGGAACACCATATATTTT
>TRBJ1-5|.|TRBD1|TRBV28
CASSDPGQQNQPQHF
TGTGCCAGCAGTGACCCGGGACAGCAAAATCAGCCCCAGCATTTT
>TRBJ2-5|.|.|TRBV2
CASSEGGYQETQYF
TGTGCCAGCAGTGAAGGCGGGTACCAAGAGACCCAGTACTTC
>TRBJ2-5|.|TRBD2|TRBV24-1
CATSSGLAGGWETQYF
TGTGCCACCAGTTCGGGACTAGCGGGAGGGTGGGAGACCCAGTACTTC
>TRBJ2-2|.|.|TRBV28
CASRVGTGELFF
TGTGCCAGCAGGGTGGGCACCGGGGAGCTGTTTTTT